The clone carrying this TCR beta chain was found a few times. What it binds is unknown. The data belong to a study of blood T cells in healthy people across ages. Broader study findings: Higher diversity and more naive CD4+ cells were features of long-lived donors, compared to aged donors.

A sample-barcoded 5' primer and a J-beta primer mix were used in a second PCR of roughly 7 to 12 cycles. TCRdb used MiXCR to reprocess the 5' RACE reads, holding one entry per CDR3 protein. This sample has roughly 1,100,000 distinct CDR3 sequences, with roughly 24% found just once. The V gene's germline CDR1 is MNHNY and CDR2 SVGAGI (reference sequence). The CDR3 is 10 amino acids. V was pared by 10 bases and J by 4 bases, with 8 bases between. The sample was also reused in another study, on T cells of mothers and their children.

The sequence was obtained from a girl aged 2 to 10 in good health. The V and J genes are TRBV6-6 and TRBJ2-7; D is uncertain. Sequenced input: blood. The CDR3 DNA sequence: TGTGCCACCGGTCAGTACGAGCAGTACTTC. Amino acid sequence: CATGQYEQYF.